Below are 10 T cell receptor beta chains sequenced from a single sample in a study of T cells in Graves' hyperthyroidism and ophthalmopathy (dated by TCRdb to between 2019 and 2020). Library preparation used multiplex PCR. TCRdb shows the sequencer as Illumina HiSeq 2000. Amplification of TCR beta CDR3 regions was carried out from RNA transcripts. For the first round of RT-PCR on the TCR CDR3, the HTBI primer set was used together with the Qiagen OneStep RT-PCR kit. The public sequencing data were trimmed at Q25 with fastp and processed into clonotypes with MiXCR by TCRdb, which kept only in-frame beta chains. Entries are consolidated by CDR3 protein sequence, retaining the most common genes and DNA. This sample comprises just over 550,000 distinct CDR3 sequences, roughly 50% of them detected only once. Clones ranked in the top ten supply 8.2% of the sample. The specimen sequenced was peripheral blood or thyroid tissue (not recorded which). Receptor source: a woman between 18 and 30 years old with Graves' hyperthyroidism. Donor details come from another sample of the same person, matched by shared clones.

The chain couples TRBV5-4 to TRBJ2-3; perhaps TRBD2 as D (5 bases). V was cut by 0 bases and J by 6 bases, with 11 bases left in between. CDR3 length: 14 amino acids. The germline gives CDR1 SGHNT, CDR2 YYREEE (reference sequence). Written as DNA, the CDR3 is TGTGCCAGCAGCTTGGGAGGGCCCTCCGATACGCAGTATTTT. Protein: CASSLGGPSDTQYF.

The chain joins TRBV7-3 to TRBJ2-2; 7 bases match TRBD2. V dropped 2 bases and J dropped 4; count of bases not matched to a gene: 10. From germline, CDR1 is SGHTA and CDR2 FQGTGA. This CDR3 spans 17 amino acids. DNA of the CDR3: TGTGCCAGCAGCTTATCTCTTGGGGGAGGGCGCACCGGGGAGCTGTTTTTT. Translation: CASSLSLGGGRTGELFF. Full variable domain (outside the CDR3, taken from reference TRBV7-3 and TRBJ2-2): GAGVSQTPSNKVTEKGKYVELRCDPISGHTALYWYRQSLGQGPEFLIYFQGTGAADDSGLPNDRFFAVRPEGSVSTLKIQRTERGDSAVYLCASSLSLGGGRTGELFFGEGSRLTVL.

In its sample, this clonotype was seen a few times. The chain employs TRBV4-2 and TRBJ2-5, with TRBD1 matching 12 bases. The germline V gene encodes CDR1 LGHNA and CDR2 YNFKEQ. V shed 0 bases and J 5 bases; nucleotides not matched to a gene: 4. The CDR3 covers 16 residues. This CDR3 is CASSQEGQGAEETQYF. CDR3 coding DNA: TGTGCCAGCAGCCAAGAGGGACAGGGGGCAGAGGAGACCCAGTACTTC.

The J gene is TRBJ1-2, the V gene TRBV25-1, with D perhaps matching TRBD1 (5 bases). CDR3 length equals 15 residues. Per the germline V gene, CDR1 is MGHDK and CDR2 is SYGVNS. V was shortened by 1 base and J by 4 bases, with 13 bases between the two germline ends. CDR3 sequence: CASSESLGQGYGYTF. CDR3 DNA sequence: TGTGCCAGCAGTGAATCCCTCGGGCAGGGCTATGGCTACACCTTC.

The chain has TRBV7-8 and TRBJ2-7; weak D call: TRBD1 (6 bases). Germline V gene lookup returns CDR1 SGHVS and CDR2 FQNEAQ. The CDR3 runs to 14 residues. V lost 6 bases to trimming and J lost 3 bases, with 15 bases between them. The CDR3 loop is CASRRGRTDYEQYF. In nucleotides, the CDR3 is TGTGCCAGCAGACGGGGACGGACAGACTACGAGCAGTACTTC.

The chain carries TRBV7-2 and TRBJ2-5, with 7 bases that match TRBD1. The CDR3 extends over 16 amino acids. Germline CDR1 reads SGHTA; CDR2 reads FQGNSA. V dropped 4 bases and J dropped 5; count of bases not matched to a gene: 13. The CDR3 sequence is CASSSRQGPTRETQYF. The CDR3 DNA reads TGTGCCAGCAGCTCGCGACAGGGCCCTACCAGGGAGACCCAGTACTTC.

The chain joins TRBV5-1 to TRBJ1-2; D possibly corresponds to TRBD1 (6 bases). V was shortened by 4 bases and J by 6 bases, with 16 bases between the two germline ends. Looked up from germline, CDR1 is SGHRS and CDR2 is YFSETQ. The CDR3 covers 14 residues. The CDR3 spells CASSIAVTGDGYTF. In DNA, the CDR3 is TGCGCCAGCAGCATAGCAGTGACAGGAGATGGCTACACCTTC.

This clonotype was detected ten times or more. CDR3 nucleotides: TGCAGCGTCTTTAGGGAGCGGGAGCAAGAGACCCAGTACTTC. Amino acids: CSVFREREQETQYF. This chain joins TRBV29-1 and TRBJ2-5; TRBD2 aligns across 8 bases. CDR1 and CDR2 from the germline V gene are SQVTM and ANQGSEA. Trimming removed 6 bases from V and 2 bases from J; junction bases left unmatched: 8. The CDR3 is 14 residues long.

The chain links TRBV19 to TRBJ1-4; D is unresolved. The CDR3 has 15 amino acids. CDR1 and CDR2 from the germline V gene are LNHDA and SQIVND (reference sequence). The V end lost 5 bases, the J end lost 4 bases, and 14 bases lay between the germline ends. The CDR3 sequence: CASSSQQGYNEKLFF. CDR3 sequence (DNA): TGTGCCAGTAGTTCCCAGCAAGGTTATAATGAAAAACTGTTTTTT. Full variable domain (rest looked up from reference TRBV19 and TRBJ1-4): DGGITQSPKYLFRKEGQNVTLSCEQNLNHDAMYWYRQDPGQGLRLIYYSQIVNDFQKGDIAEGYSVSREKKESFPLTVTSAQKNPTAFYLCASSSQQGYNEKLFFGSGTQLSVL.

This clonotype has more than one count but fewer than ten. V gene TRBV7-9 combines with J gene TRBJ1-4; TRBD1 aligns across 10 bases. The CDR3 is 14 amino acids. The ends lost 5 bases at V and 7 bases at J; junction bases unmatched: 4. CDR1 and CDR2 (germline): SEHNR, FQNEAQ (reference sequence). The CDR3 spells CASSRTGGSEKLFF. DNA for the CDR3: TGTGCCAGCAGCCGGACAGGGGGTTCTGAAAAACTGTTTTTT.